Listed below are T cell receptor beta chains from one sample, sequenced in a study of metastatic and nonmetastatic thyroid tumors. From the PCR reads, TCRdb re-called clones with MiXCR. The sample records some 20,000 clones, over 9.5% being singletons. The specimen was blood. These receptors were collected from a female donor with papillary thyroid cancer or a benign thyroid nodule (not recorded which). Some clones in this sample may be carry-over from other donors' samples. Each CDR3 is given with its conserved first and last residue. Each record gives: V gene, clone size, J gene, D gene, CDR3 protein, CDR3 DNA. D genes are given only for firm matches. A clone size is listed for some rows: how often the clone was seen (once, few, many), or a class if it is expanded.

TRBV5-1	many	TRBJ2-7	TRBD1	CASSSQTGLTYEQYF	TGCGCCAGCAGCTCCCAGACAGGGTTAACCTACGAGCAGTACTTC
TRBV29-1	many	TRBJ2-7	-	CSVRQPRGSGQYF	TGCAGCGTGAGACAGCCCCGGGGCTCCGGGCAGTACTTC
TRBV30	many	TRBJ1-4	-	CAWSKAGSDEKLFF	TGTGCCTGGAGTAAGGCAGGGTCCGATGAAAAACTGTTTTTT
TRBV29-1	many	TRBJ2-1	-	CSVAPGQGSEQFF	TGCAGCGTCGCACCTGGGCAGGGCAGTGAGCAGTTCTTC
TRBV5-1	many	TRBJ2-3	TRBD1	CASSWTGDPPDTQYF	TGCGCCAGCAGCTGGACAGGGGACCCACCAGATACGCAGTATTTT
TRBV6-2/TRBV6-3	medium-sized	TRBJ1-2	-	CASSPDSSNYGYTF	TGTGCCAGCAGCCCGGACAGCTCTAACTATGGCTACACCTTC
TRBV9	-	TRBJ2-7	-	CASSLVDREQYF	TGTGCCAGCAGCTTGGTGGACAGAGAGCAGTACTTC
TRBV7-3	many	TRBJ2-3	TRBD1	CASSWTGPGTDTQYF	TGTGCCAGCAGCTGGACAGGTCCCGGCACAGATACGCAGTATTTT
TRBV20-1	many	TRBJ2-7	-	CSARPPANYEQYF	TGCAGTGCTAGACCACCGGCGAATTACGAGCAGTACTTC
TRBV6-1	few	TRBJ2-7	-	CASSGGSGTLSYEQYF	TGTGCCAGCAGTGGCGGTTCCGGGACTCTATCATACGAGCAGTACTTC
TRBV30	many	TRBJ2-1	TRBD2	CAWNPPGLPNEQFF	TGTGCCTGGAACCCTCCGGGACTACCGAATGAGCAGTTCTTC
TRBV28	medium-sized	TRBJ2-7	TRBD1	CATGGQGDYEQYF	TGTGCCACCGGGGGACAGGGCGACTACGAGCAGTACTTC
TRBV10-3	many	TRBJ1-1	-	CAIRGNTEAFF	TGTGCCATCAGGGGGAACACTGAAGCTTTCTTT
TRBV20-1	-	TRBJ2-5	-	CSALTSGRRQETQYF	TGCAGTGCGTTAACTAGTGGGAGGCGACAAGAGACCCAGTACTTC
TRBV2	many	TRBJ2-7	-	CASSGGTTTGTEQYF	TGTGCCAGCAGCGGGGGGACCACTACAGGGACCGAGCAGTACTTC
TRBV7-9	many	TRBJ1-1	-	CASSFGDVNTEAFF	TGTGCCAGCAGCTTCGGGGATGTGAACACTGAAGCTTTCTTT
TRBV2	many	TRBJ2-7	TRBD2	CAILIGTSGSWGYEQYF	TGTGCCATTCTCATAGGGACTAGCGGGAGTTGGGGATACGAGCAGTACTTC
TRBV12-3/TRBV12-4	medium-sized	TRBJ1-2	-	CASSSGGGYGYTF	TGTGCCAGCAGCTCGGGGGGCGGCTATGGCTACACCTTC
TRBV7-6	many	TRBJ2-7	TRBD1	CASSLEVGRGLYEQYF	TGTGCCAGCAGCTTAGAAGTCGGCAGGGGGCTGTACGAGCAGTACTTC
TRBV5-1	-	TRBJ2-7	-	CASSFVASSYEQYF	TGCGCCAGCAGCTTTGTAGCTTCGAGCTACGAGCAGTACTTC
TRBV20-1	many	TRBJ2-7	-	CSPTPIGDSYEQYF	TGCAGTCCCACGCCCATTGGGGACTCCTACGAGCAGTACTTC
TRBV6-5	many	TRBJ2-1	TRBD1	CASSSPRLDRGSSYNEQFF	TGTGCCAGCAGTTCTCCCCGTCTTGACAGGGGGAGCTCCTACAATGAGCAGTTCTTC
TRBV3-1	many	TRBJ2-1	-	CASSRGPSGLNEQFF	TGTGCCAGCAGCAGGGGGCCTAGCGGGCTCAATGAGCAGTTCTTC
TRBV4-1	many	TRBJ2-1	TRBD2	CASSQVSGRNDNEQFF	TGCGCCAGCAGCCAAGTTAGCGGGAGGAACGACAATGAGCAGTTCTTC
TRBV6-2/TRBV6-3	-	TRBJ2-1	-	CASSRSYNEQFF	TGTGCCAGCAGTAGGTCCTACAATGAGCAGTTCTTC
TRBV27	many	TRBJ2-3	TRBD2	CASSPTSGRLDTQYF	TGTGCCAGCAGTCCTACTAGCGGGAGACTAGATACGCAGTATTTT
TRBV27	many	TRBJ1-1	-	CASSPRWPGRDEAFF	TGTGCCAGCAGTCCCCGGTGGCCAGGGAGGGATGAAGCTTTCTTT
TRBV27	medium-sized	TRBJ1-5	TRBD1	CASSLQGASNQPQHF	TGTGCCAGCAGTTTACAGGGGGCTAGCAATCAGCCCCAGCATTTT
TRBV6-2/TRBV6-3	many	TRBJ2-3	-	CASSYSTYISADTQYF	TGTGCCAGCAGTTACTCCACTTATATCTCCGCCGATACGCAGTATTTT
TRBV5-1	many	TRBJ2-1	-	CASSLYERGEQFF	TGCGCCAGCAGCTTGTATGAAAGGGGTGAGCAGTTCTTC
TRBV30	many	TRBJ1-4	TRBD1	CAWTPDRSEKLFF	TGTGCCTGGACCCCGGACAGGTCAGAAAAACTGTTTTTT
TRBV28	few	TRBJ1-5	-	CASSSLRQVGNQPQHF	TGTGCCAGCAGTTCCCTCCGACAGGTTGGCAATCAGCCCCAGCATTTT
TRBV27	medium-sized	TRBJ2-1	-	CASSFYRESANEQFF	TGTGCCAGCAGTTTCTATCGGGAATCCGCCAATGAGCAGTTCTTC
TRBV20-1	many	TRBJ2-5	TRBD2	CSASGVAGGPFGETQYF	TGCAGTGCTAGCGGGGTAGCGGGAGGGCCGTTTGGAGAGACCCAGTACTTC
TRBV28	many	TRBJ2-3	-	CASSSYARSTDTQYF	TGTGCCAGCAGTAGCTATGCCCGGAGCACAGATACGCAGTATTTT
TRBV20-1	many	TRBJ1-2	TRBD1	CSARDSLGQGAGGYTF	TGCAGTGCTAGAGATAGCCTCGGTCAGGGGGCAGGTGGCTACACCTTC
TRBV27	-	TRBJ2-7	-	CARSSPVTTSSYEQYF	TGTGCCAGAAGTTCGCCCGTGACTACTTCCTCCTACGAGCAGTACTTC
TRBV28	-	TRBJ2-2	-	CASNPRDDTGELFF	TGTGCCAGCAACCCCCGCGATGACACCGGGGAGCTGTTTTTT
TRBV5-4	many	TRBJ2-7	-	CASSLGDNYEQYF	TGTGCCAGCAGCTTGGGGGACAATTACGAGCAGTACTTC
TRBV28	-	TRBJ1-5	TRBD1	CASSFTFGRGLEPQHF	TGTGCCAGCAGTTTTACATTTGGCAGGGGGCTGGAGCCCCAGCATTTT
TRBV3-1	many	TRBJ1-3	-	CASSPNGGSSGNTIYF	TGTGCCAGCAGCCCGAACGGGGGCAGCTCTGGAAACACCATATATTTT
TRBV11-2	-	TRBJ1-1	-	CASSIWDTEAFF	TGTGCCAGCAGCATATGGGACACTGAAGCTTTCTTT
TRBV5-6	many	TRBJ1-2	TRBD1	CASSPGQDPGYTF	TGTGCCAGCAGCCCGGGACAGGACCCCGGCTACACCTTC
TRBV27	medium-sized	TRBJ2-7	-	CASSLGALANLEQYF	TGTGCCAGCAGTTTAGGGGCCCTAGCGAACTTAGAGCAGTACTTC
TRBV6-1	medium-sized	TRBJ2-7	TRBD1	CASSAAIGGGEQYF	TGTGCCAGCAGTGCAGCTATAGGGGGCGGTGAGCAGTACTTC
TRBV27	many	TRBJ2-1	TRBD1	CASSRPGQGLGEPLF	TGTGCCAGCAGCCGTCCGGGACAGGGTCTTGGAGAGCCTTTATTC
TRBV20-1	many	TRBJ1-1	TRBD1	CSANRDRGLPEAFF	TGCAGTGCCAACCGGGACAGGGGTCTCCCTGAAGCTTTCTTT
TRBV5-1	many	TRBJ1-2	-	CASSLPSESYGYTF	TGCGCCAGCAGCTTGCCCAGTGAGAGCTATGGCTACACCTTC
TRBV12-5	many	TRBJ2-7	TRBD2	CASGPGLPPYEQYF	TGTGCTAGTGGTCCGGGACTACCCCCCTACGAGCAGTACTTC
TRBV19	many	TRBJ2-5	-	CASSSQNNQETQYF	TGTGCCAGTAGTAGTCAGAACAACCAAGAGACCCAGTACTTC
TRBV3-1	many	TRBJ1-1	TRBD1	CASSQQGVNTEAFF	TGTGCCAGCAGCCAACAGGGGGTGAACACTGAAGCTTTCTTT
TRBV9	-	TRBJ2-2	-	CASTPLVVAGELFF	TGTGCCAGCACCCCTCTGGTAGTCGCCGGGGAGCTGTTTTTT
TRBV2	-	TRBJ2-6	-	CASSEADSGSNVLTF	TGTGCCAGCAGTGAAGCCGACTCTGGTTCCAACGTCCTGACTTTC
TRBV9	many	TRBJ2-1	TRBD2	CASSVLLAGDYNEQFF	TGTGCCAGCAGCGTTCTACTAGCGGGAGACTACAATGAGCAGTTCTTC
TRBV6-4	medium-sized	TRBJ2-7	-	CASKARPRNYEQYF	TGTGCCAGCAAGGCCAGGCCGAGAAACTACGAGCAGTACTTC